One sample yielded the 9 T cell receptor beta chains listed below, sequenced in a study of beta chain features in type 1 diabetes. The sequenced template was cDNA made from the entire isolated RNA. Assay used: immunoSEQ multiplex PCR; TCRdb lists only in-frame clones, some missing. The sample comprises about 230,000 clones, about 10% of which are singletons, and under 0.045% rests with the top ten. Sample: naive CD4+ T cells from blood. The receptors here all came from a young woman in good health.

This chain joins TRBV14 and TRBJ2-3; weak D call: TRBD2 (5 bases). The germline CDR1 and CDR2 sequences are SGHDN and FVKESK. The CDR3 runs 15 residues. V was shortened by 4 bases and J by 0 bases, with 11 bases between the two germline ends. The CDR3: CASSLLGISTDTQYF. The CDR3 nucleotides read TGTGCCAGCAGCCTACTAGGAATTAGCACAGATACGCAGTATTTT.

This clone occurred many times. The V and J genes are TRBV10-3 and TRBJ2-7; TRBD1 agrees at 9 bases. V trimming: 10 bases; J trimming: 5 bases; junction bases outside the gene matches: 3. Germline-derived CDR1 and CDR2 are ENHRY and SYGVKD. This CDR3 is 11 amino acids long. The CDR3 DNA is TGTGCCAGTGGGGACAGGGACGAGCAGTACTTC. Encoded protein: CASGDRDEQYF.

V usage is TRBV5-1 and J usage is TRBJ2-5, with D possibly TRBD2 on 6 matching bases. Germline lookup yields CDR1 SGHRS and CDR2 YFSETQ. This CDR3 region has 16 residues. V was pared by 4 bases and J by 5 bases, with 21 bases between. The CDR3 nucleotides read TGCGCCAGCAGCATGGGGGTCGCGGGGAGGATGGAGACCCAGTACTTC. Its translation: CASSMGVAGRMETQYF.

This chain links TRBV5-4 with TRBJ1-1; D gene uncertain. With 0 bases removed from V and 4 bases from J, the gap between germline ends came to 10 bases. This CDR3 spans 14 amino acids. From germline, CDR1 is SGHNT and CDR2 YYREEE (reference sequence). Written as DNA, the CDR3 is TGTGCCAGCAGCTTGGACAGATACCTCACTGAAGCTTTCTTT. This sequence encodes CASSLDRYLTEAFF.

The chain links TRBV4-3 to TRBJ2-5; possibly TRBD2 for D (5 bases). V lost 2 bases to trimming and J lost 5 bases, with 15 bases between them. The CDR3 is made up of 15 amino acids. Germline CDR1 is LGHNA and CDR2 is YSLEER. The CDR3 loop reads CASSQSPRESETQYF. The DNA of the CDR3 is TGCGCCAGCAGCCAAAGCCCCCGGGAATCGGAGACCCAGTACTTC.

The chain joins TRBV19 to TRBJ1-1, with D possibly being TRBD1 (6 bases). Per the germline V gene, CDR1 is LNHDA and CDR2 is SQIVND (reference sequence). The germline V and J ends were trimmed by 5 bases and 1 base, with 11 bases remaining between them. CDR3 size: 14 residues. CDR3 nucleotides: TGTGCCAGTAGTGGGGAACAGGGGAACACTGAAGCTTTCTTT. Its protein product is CASSGEQGNTEAFF. Looking up the rest from reference TRBV19 and TRBJ1-1 gives the full variable domain: DGGITQSPKYLFRKEGQNVTLSCEQNLNHDAMYWYRQDPGQGLRLIYYSQIVNDFQKGDIAEGYSVSREKKESFPLTVTSAQKNPTAFYLCASSGEQGNTEAFFGQGTRLTVV.

The chain uses TRBV29-1 and TRBJ2-5, with TRBD2 identical over 8 bases. CDR1 and CDR2 from the germline V gene are SQVTM and ANQGSEA. After removal of 2 bases from V and 2 bases from J, the junction contained 1 base not matched to a gene. The CDR3 has 13 amino acids. The CDR3 loop reads CSVERGGQETQYF. CDR3 DNA: TGCAGCGTTGAACGCGGGGGGCAAGAGACCCAGTACTTC.

This clone showed up many times. V gene TRBV19 combines with J gene TRBJ2-7, with 7 bases aligning to TRBD1. The V segment lost 8 bases and the J segment 6 bases; nucleotides outside the gene matches: 4. Germline V lookup: CDR1 LNHDA, CDR2 SQIVND (reference sequence). The length of the CDR3 is 11 residues. CDR3 nucleotide sequence: TGTGCCAGTCAGGGACAGCTCGAGCAGTACTTC. It yields the protein CASQGQLEQYF.

This chain joins TRBV5-4 and TRBJ2-7; TRBD1 is a possible D gene (5 bases). Germline lookup yields CDR1 SGHNT and CDR2 YYREEE (reference sequence). This CDR3 contains 13 residues. Trimming stripped 3 bases from V and 5 bases from J, with 12 bases between. The CDR3 spells CASSSRQNNEQYF. In nucleotides, the CDR3 is TGTGCCAGCAGCTCCCGACAGAACAACGAGCAGTACTTC.